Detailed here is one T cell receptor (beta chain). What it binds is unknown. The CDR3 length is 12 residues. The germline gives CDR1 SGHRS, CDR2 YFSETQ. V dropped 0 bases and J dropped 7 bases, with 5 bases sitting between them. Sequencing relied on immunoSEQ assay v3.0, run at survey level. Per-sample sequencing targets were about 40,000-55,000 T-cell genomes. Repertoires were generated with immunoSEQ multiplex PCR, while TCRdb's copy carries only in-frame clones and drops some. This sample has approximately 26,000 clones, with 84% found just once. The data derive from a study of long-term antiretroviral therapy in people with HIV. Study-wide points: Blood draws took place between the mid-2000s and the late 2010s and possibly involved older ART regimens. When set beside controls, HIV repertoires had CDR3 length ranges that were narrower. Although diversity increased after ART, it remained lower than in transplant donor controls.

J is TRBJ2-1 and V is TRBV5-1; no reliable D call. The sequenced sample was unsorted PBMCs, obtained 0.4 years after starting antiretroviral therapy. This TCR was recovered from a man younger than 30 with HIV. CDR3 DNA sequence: TGCGCCAGCAGCTTGGAGGTTAATGAGCAGTTCTTC. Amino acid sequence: CASSLEVNEQFF.